This T cell receptor (beta chain) was sequenced for a study of identical twins. V was pared by 1 base and J by 3 bases, with 16 bases between. This CDR3 comprises 15 residues. CDR1 and CDR2 from the germline V gene are DFQATT and SNEGSKA (reference sequence). TCRdb itself ran the 5' RACE reads through MiXCR, one entry per CDR3 protein. Among roughly 570,000 distinct CDR3 sequences listed, around 9.6% were seen once. This clonotype occurred a few times. These same data were also listed under a study on yellow fever vaccine responses in identical twins.

The receptor was derived from a young woman in good health. This sequence joins TRBV20-1 and TRBJ2-7; maybe TRBD2 (6 bases). The sample comprised PBMCs. CDR3 amino acids: CSARGPWTRDYEQYF. CDR3 DNA: TGCAGTGCTAGAGGCCCTTGGACGCGGGACTACGAGCAGTACTTC.